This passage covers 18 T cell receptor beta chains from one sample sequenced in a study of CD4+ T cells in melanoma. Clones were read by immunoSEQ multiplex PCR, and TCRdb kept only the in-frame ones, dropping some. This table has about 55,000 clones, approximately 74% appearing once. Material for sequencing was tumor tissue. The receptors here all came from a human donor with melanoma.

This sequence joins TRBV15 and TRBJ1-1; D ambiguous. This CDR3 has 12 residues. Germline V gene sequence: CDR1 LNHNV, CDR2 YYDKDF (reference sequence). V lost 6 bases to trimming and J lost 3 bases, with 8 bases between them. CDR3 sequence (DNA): TGTGCCACCAGGAAAGGCCACACTGAAGCTTTCTTT. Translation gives CATRKGHTEAFF.

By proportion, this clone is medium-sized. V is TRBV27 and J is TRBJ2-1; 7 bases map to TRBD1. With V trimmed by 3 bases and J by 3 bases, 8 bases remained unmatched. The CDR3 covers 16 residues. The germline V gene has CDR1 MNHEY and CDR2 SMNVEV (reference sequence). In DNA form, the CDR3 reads TGTGCCAGCAGTTTCTCACGGGACAGACTCTACAATGAGCAGTTCTTC. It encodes CASSFSRDRLYNEQFF.

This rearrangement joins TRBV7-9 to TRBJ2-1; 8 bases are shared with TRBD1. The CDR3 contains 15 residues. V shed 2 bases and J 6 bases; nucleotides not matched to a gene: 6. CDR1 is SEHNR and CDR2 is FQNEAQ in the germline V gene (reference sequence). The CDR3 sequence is CASSLWQGAPNEQFF. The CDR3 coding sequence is TGTGCCAGCAGCTTATGGCAGGGGGCGCCCAATGAGCAGTTCTTC.

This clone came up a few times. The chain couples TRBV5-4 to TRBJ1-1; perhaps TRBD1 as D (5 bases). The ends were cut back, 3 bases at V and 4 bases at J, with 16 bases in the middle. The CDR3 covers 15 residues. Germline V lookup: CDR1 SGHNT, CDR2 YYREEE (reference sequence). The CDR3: CASSWGYGVSTEAFF. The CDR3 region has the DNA TGTGCCAGCAGCTGGGGGTATGGGGTAAGCACTGAAGCTTTCTTT.

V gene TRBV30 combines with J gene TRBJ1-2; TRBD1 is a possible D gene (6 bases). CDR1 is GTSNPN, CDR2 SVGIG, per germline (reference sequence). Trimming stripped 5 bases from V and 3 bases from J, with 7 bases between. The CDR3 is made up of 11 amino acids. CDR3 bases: TGTGCCTGGGGGGGCGACTATGGCTACACCTTC. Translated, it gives CAWGGDYGYTF. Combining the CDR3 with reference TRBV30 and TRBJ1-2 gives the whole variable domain SQTIHQWPATLVQPVGSPLSLECTVEGTSNPNLYWYRQAAGRGLQLLFYSVGIGQISSEVPQNLSASRPQDRQFILSSKKLLLSDSGFYLCAWGGDYGYTFGSGTRLTVV.

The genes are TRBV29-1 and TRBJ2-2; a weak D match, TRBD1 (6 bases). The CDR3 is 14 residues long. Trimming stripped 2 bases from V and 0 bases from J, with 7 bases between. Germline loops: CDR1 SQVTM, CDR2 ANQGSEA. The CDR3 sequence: CSVEWTANTGELFF. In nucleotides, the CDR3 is TGCAGCGTTGAATGGACAGCGAACACCGGGGAGCTGTTTTTT.

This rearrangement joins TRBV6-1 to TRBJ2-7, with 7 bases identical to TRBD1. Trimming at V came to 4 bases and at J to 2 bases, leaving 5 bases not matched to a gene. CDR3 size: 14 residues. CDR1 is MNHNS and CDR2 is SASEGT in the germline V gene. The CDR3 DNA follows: TGTGCCAGCAGTGGACTCGGGACAGCCTACGAGCAGTACTTC. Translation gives CASSGLGTAYEQYF.

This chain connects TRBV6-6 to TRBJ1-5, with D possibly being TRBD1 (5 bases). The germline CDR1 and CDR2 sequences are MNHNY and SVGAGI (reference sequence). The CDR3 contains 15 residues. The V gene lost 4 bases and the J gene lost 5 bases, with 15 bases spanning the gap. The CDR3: CASSSPGRDDQPQHF. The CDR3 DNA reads TGTGCCAGCAGTTCCCCGGGCAGGGATGATCAGCCCCAGCATTTT.

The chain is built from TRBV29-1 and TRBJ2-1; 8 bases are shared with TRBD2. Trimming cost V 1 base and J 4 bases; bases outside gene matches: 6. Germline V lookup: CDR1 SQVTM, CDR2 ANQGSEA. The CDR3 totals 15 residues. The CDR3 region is CSVEGGGGLYNEQFF. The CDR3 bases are TGCAGCGTTGAAGGGGGCGGGGGGCTATACAATGAGCAGTTCTTC.

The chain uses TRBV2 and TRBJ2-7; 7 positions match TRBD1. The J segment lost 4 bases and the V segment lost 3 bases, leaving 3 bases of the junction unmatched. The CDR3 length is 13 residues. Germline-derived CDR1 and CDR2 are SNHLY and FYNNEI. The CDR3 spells CASSDLTGYEQYF. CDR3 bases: TGTGCCAGCAGTGACCTGACAGGGTACGAGCAGTACTTC.

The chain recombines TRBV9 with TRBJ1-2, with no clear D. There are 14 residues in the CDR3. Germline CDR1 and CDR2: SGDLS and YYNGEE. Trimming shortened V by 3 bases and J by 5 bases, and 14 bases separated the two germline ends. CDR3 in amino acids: CASSADGGWYGYTF. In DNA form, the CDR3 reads TGTGCCAGCAGCGCCGACGGAGGGTGGTATGGCTACACCTTC.

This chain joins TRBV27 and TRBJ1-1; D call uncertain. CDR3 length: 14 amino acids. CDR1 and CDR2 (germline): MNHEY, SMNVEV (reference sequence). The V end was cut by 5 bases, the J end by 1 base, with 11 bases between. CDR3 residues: CASSEYWGNTEAFF. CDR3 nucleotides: TGTGCCAGCAGTGAGTACTGGGGGAACACTGAAGCTTTCTTT.

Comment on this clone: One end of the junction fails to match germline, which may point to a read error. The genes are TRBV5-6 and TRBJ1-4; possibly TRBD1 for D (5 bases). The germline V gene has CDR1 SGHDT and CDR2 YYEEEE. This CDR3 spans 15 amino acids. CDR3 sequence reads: CASSFGGDVRSKGHF. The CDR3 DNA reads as TGTGCCAGCAGCTTTGGGGGAGATGTCAGGAGTAAGGGGCATTTT. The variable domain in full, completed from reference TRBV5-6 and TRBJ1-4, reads DAGVTQSPTHLIKTRGQQVTLRCSPKSGHDTVSWYQQALGQGPQFIFQYYEEEERQRGNFPDRFSGHQFPNYSSELNVNALLLGDSALYLCASSFGGDVRSKGHFGSGTQLSVL.

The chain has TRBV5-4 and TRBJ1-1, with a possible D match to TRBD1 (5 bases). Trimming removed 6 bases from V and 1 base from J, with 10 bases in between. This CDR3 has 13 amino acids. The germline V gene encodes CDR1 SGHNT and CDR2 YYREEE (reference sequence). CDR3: CASTPGGNTEAFF. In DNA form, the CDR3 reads TGTGCCAGCACCCCTGGGGGGAACACTGAAGCTTTCTTT. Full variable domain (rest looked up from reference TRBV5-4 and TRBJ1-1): ETGVTQSPTHLIKTRGQQVTLRCSSQSGHNTVSWYQQALGQGPQFIFQYYREEENGRGNFPPRFSGLQFPNYSSELNVNALELDDSALYLCASTPGGNTEAFFGQGTRLTVV.

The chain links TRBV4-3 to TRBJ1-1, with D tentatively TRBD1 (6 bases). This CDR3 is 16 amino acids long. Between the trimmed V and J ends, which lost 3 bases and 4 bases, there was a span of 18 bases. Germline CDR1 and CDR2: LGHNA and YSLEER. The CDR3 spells CASSHPNRAGVTEAFF. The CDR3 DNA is TGCGCCAGCAGCCACCCTAACAGGGCCGGGGTCACTGAAGCTTTCTTT.

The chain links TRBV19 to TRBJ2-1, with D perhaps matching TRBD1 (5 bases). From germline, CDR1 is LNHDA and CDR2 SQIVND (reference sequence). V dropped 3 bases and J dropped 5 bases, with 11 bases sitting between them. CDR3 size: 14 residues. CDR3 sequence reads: CASSMGQVHNEQFF. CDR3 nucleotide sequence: TGTGCCAGTAGTATGGGGCAGGTCCACAATGAGCAGTTCTTC.

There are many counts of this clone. Written as DNA, the CDR3 is TGTGCCAGCAGCTTGAAATCCTACGAGCAGTACTTC. Residues: CASSLKSYEQYF. This chain connects TRBV5-5 to TRBJ2-7; D remains ambiguous. Trimming removed 1 base at V and 1 base at J, with 3 bases between. This CDR3 comprises 12 residues. Germline-derived CDR1 and CDR2 are SGHKS and YYEKEE (reference sequence).

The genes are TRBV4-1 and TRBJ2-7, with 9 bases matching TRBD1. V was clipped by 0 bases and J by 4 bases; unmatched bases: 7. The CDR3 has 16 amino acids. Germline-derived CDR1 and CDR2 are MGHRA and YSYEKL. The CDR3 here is CASSQDGGTGKYEQYF. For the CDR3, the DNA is TGCGCCAGCAGCCAAGATGGGGGGACAGGGAAATACGAGCAGTACTTC.